This record concerns one T cell receptor (beta chain) sequence. The ends lost 5 bases at V and 1 base at J; junction bases unmatched: 7. Germline CDR1 is MDHEN and CDR2 is SYDVKM. The CDR3 has 16 amino acids. Reverse transcription of about 0.5 to 1 ug RNA used random hexamers. TCRdb ran MiXCR on the immunoSEQ multiplex PCR reads and lists one entry per CDR3 protein. This table has about 80,000 distinct CDR3 sequences, approximately 96% appearing once. This entry comes from a study of CD8 T cells in Susac syndrome. This chain links TRBV28 with TRBJ2-1; 8 nucleotides line up with TRBD2. The sequence derives from a human donor with Susac syndrome. What was sequenced was CD8+ T cells from PBMCs. CDR3 bases: TGTGCCAGCAGTCCTCGTAGCGGGATGTCCTACAATGAGCAGTTCTTC. Encoded protein: CASSPRSGMSYNEQFF.